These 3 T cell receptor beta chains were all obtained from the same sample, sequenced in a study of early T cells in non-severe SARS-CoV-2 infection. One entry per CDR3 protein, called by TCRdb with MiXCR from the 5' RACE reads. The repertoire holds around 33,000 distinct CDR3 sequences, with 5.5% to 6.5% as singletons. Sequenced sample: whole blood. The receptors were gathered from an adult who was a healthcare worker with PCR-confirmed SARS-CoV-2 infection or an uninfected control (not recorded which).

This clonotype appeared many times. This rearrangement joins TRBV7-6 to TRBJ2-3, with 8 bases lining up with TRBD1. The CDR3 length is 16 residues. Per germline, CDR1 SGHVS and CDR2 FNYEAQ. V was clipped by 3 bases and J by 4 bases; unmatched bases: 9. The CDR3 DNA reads TGTGCCAGCAGCTTGCGGGGCTCAGGGGGCCCAGATACGCAGTATTTT. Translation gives CASSLRGSGGPDTQYF.

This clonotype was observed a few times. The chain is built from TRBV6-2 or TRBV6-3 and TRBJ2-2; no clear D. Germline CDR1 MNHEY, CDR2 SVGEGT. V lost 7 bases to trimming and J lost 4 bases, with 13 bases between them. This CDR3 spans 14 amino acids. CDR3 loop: CASIPSPGTGELFF. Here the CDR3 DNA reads TGTGCCAGCATCCCCTCTCCAGGCACCGGGGAGCTGTTTTTT.

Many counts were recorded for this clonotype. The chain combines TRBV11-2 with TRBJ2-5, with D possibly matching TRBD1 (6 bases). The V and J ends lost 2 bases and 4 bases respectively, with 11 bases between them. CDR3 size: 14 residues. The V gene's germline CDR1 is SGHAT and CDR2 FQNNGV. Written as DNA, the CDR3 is TGTGCCAGCAGCTTACAGGGGATGGCAGAGACCCAGTACTTC. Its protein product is CASSLQGMAETQYF.